These 2 T cell receptor beta chains originate from one sample sequenced in a study of naive and memory T cell subsets (dated by TCRdb to the late 2010s). Libraries were made using UMI-ligation and nested PCR. Sequencing was performed on an Illumina MiSeq. The beta constant-region primer consisted of an equimolar mixture of two oligonucleotides that together covered TRBC1 and TRBC2. TCRdb took the public reads, trimmed them with fastp at Q25, ran MiXCR for clone calling and kept in-frame beta chains. CDR3 protein duplicates are merged, each entry listing the most common genes and DNA. Here the sample has about 80,000 distinct CDR3 sequences; under 15% occur a single time. The ten largest clones add up to approximately 0.94% of the sample. Sequences were obtained from central memory CD4+ T cells from blood. Taken with the paper, the label for cell subset or site translates to: central memory, CD45RA- CD27+. All receptors derive from a human donor in good health.

Of note for this clonotype: Just one base apart from a much larger clone, this may be a read error. The chain joins TRBV7-2 to TRBJ2-1; TRBD2 matches 10 bases. Looked up from germline, CDR1 is SGHTA and CDR2 is FQGNSA. The CDR3 has 20 amino acids. The CDR3 is CASSLKAAGGSGTRYNEQLF. DNA for the CDR3: TGTGCCAGCAGCCTAAAAGCAGCGGGAGGGTCGGGGACTAGATACAATGAGCAGCTCTTC.

This clonotype was counted a few times. The chain employs TRBV6-2 or TRBV6-3 and TRBJ2-2; D call uncertain. V was cut by 6 bases and J by 4 bases, with 9 bases left in between. The V gene's germline CDR1 is MNHEY and CDR2 SVGEGT. The CDR3 spans 13 residues. For the CDR3, the DNA is TGTGCCAGCAGCTTACAAGGCACCGGGGAGCTGTTTTTT. Its translation is CASSLQGTGELFF.